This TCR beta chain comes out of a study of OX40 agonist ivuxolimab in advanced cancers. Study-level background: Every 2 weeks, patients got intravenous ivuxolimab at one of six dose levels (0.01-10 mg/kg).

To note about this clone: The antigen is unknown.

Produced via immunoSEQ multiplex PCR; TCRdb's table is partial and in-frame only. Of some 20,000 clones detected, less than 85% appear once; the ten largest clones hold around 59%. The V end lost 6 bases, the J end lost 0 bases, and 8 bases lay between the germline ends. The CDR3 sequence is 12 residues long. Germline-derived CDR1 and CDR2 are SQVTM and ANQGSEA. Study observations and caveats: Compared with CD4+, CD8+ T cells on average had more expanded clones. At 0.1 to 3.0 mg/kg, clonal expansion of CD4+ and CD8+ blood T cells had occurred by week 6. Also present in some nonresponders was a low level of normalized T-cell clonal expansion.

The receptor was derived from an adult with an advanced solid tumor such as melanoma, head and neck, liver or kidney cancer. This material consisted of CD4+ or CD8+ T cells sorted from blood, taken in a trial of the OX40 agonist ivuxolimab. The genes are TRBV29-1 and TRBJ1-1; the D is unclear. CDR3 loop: CSVDVMNTEAFF. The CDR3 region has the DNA TGCAGCGTCGACGTAATGAACACTGAAGCTTTCTTT.